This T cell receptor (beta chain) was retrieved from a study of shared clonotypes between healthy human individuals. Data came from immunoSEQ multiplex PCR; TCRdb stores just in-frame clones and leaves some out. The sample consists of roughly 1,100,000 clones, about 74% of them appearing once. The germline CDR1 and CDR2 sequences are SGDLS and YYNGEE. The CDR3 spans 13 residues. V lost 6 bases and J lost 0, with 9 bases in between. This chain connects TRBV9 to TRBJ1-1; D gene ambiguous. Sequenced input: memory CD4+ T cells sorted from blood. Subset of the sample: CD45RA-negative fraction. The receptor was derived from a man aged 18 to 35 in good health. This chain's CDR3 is CASKGDMNTEAFF. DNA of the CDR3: TGTGCCAGCAAGGGCGACATGAACACTGAAGCTTTCTTT.